This is a list of T cell receptor beta chains from one sample in a study of Ad26.COV2.S vaccination and SARS-CoV-2 variants. Data came from immunoSEQ multiplex PCR; TCRdb stores just in-frame clones and leaves some out. The sample has more than 350,000 clones; around 90% are singletons. This material consisted of peripheral blood, taken in a trial of Ad26.COV2.S vaccine versus placebo. The receptors were gathered from a person aged 18-60 years who received the Ad26.COV2.S COVID-19 vaccine or a placebo. Both conserved end residues are part of each CDR3. A D gene is named only where the DNA matches it firmly. The size field is filled for only some rows; it gives once, few, many or a size class.

clone_size | j_call | d_call | v_call | cdr3_aa | cdr3_nt
- | TRBJ2-7 | - | TRBV7-8 | CASSHRQADYEQYF | TGTGCCAGCAGCCACCGACAGGCTGATTACGAGCAGTACTTC
- | TRBJ2-7 | - | TRBV7-2 | CASSYSIYYEQYF | TGTGCCAGCAGCTACAGCATATACTACGAGCAGTACTTC
- | TRBJ1-1 | TRBD1 | TRBV9 | CDYRGNTEAFF | TGTGACTACAGGGGGAACACTGAAGCTTTCTTT
- | TRBJ2-5 | - | TRBV5-8 | CASSLVQTQETQYF | TGTGCCAGCAGCTTGGTTCAGACCCAAGAGACCCAGTACTTC
- | TRBJ2-3 | TRBD1 | TRBV6-1 | CASSAKRQGPPRDTQYF | TGTGCCAGCAGTGCAAAACGACAGGGGCCGCCTAGAGATACGCAGTATTTT
- | TRBJ2-1 | - | TRBV28 | CASSSLQGGSAYNEQFF | TGTGCCAGCAGTTCTCTCCAGGGGGGAAGCGCCTACAATGAGCAGTTCTTC
- | TRBJ1-1 | - | TRBV7-2 | CASSPSGEGTEAFF | TGTGCCAGCAGCCCTTCAGGGGAAGGAACTGAAGCTTTCTTT
once | TRBJ2-1 | TRBD2 | TRBV4-1 | CASSQGSGPHNEQFF | TGCGCCAGCAGCCAAGGTAGCGGGCCACACAATGAGCAGTTCTTC
- | TRBJ2-7 | TRBD2 | TRBV6-2/TRBV6-3 | CASSYLSGSSYEQYF | TGTGCCAGCAGTTACCTTAGCGGGAGCTCCTACGAGCAGTACTTC
- | TRBJ2-7 | TRBD2 | TRBV14 | CASSPTSGDAYEQYF | TGTGCCAGCAGCCCTACTAGCGGAGATGCCTACGAGCAGTACTTC
- | TRBJ2-2 | TRBD2 | TRBV5-4 | CASSLELAGGELFF | TGTGCCAGCAGCTTGGAGCTAGCGGGCGGGGAGCTGTTTTTT
- | TRBJ1-1 | - | TRBV7-9 | CASSKVTVARNTEAFF | TGTGCCAGCAGCAAAGTGACAGTCGCTAGGAACACTGAAGCTTTCTTT
- | TRBJ1-5 | - | TRBV19 | CASSPLGRGSNQPQHF | TGTGCCAGTAGCCCTCTCGGGCGGGGTAGCAATCAGCCCCAGCATTTT
- | TRBJ1-4 | - | TRBV19 | CASSLRGVNEKLFF | TGTGCCAGTAGTCTCCGGGGGGTTAATGAAAAACTGTTTTTT
- | TRBJ2-3 | - | TRBV5-1 | CASSLGGGTDTQYF | TGCGCCAGCAGCTTGGGCGGGGGCACAGATACGCAGTATTTT
- | TRBJ2-5 | - | TRBV4-2 | CASSQEEGKTQYF | TGTGCCAGCAGCCAAGAAGAGGGAAAGACCCAGTACTTC
- | TRBJ2-1 | - | TRBV19 | CASSRGDRDNEQFF | TGTGCCAGTAGTAGGGGAGACAGAGACAATGAGCAGTTCTTC
- | TRBJ2-2 | - | TRBV11-3 | CASSQQGGELFF | TGTGCCAGCAGCCAACAGGGCGGGGAGCTGTTTTTT
- | TRBJ2-1 | - | TRBV9 | CASSVGYSSYNEQFF | TGTGCCAGCAGCGTAGGTTACAGTTCCTACAATGAGCAGTTCTTC
- | TRBJ2-7 | - | TRBV4-3 | CASSQDLQYEQYF | TGCGCCAGCAGCCAAGACTTACAGTACGAGCAGTACTTC
once | TRBJ2-7 | TRBD1 | TRBV7-2 | CASSLTTGQGFKQYF | TGTGCCAGCAGCTTAACTACGGGACAGGGGTTTAAGCAGTACTTC
few | TRBJ2-1 | TRBD1 | TRBV5-6 | CASSFTGARNEQFF | TGTGCCAGCAGCTTCACAGGGGCCCGCAATGAGCAGTTCTTC
- | TRBJ2-1 | TRBD2 | TRBV19 | CASRTGTRVNEQFF | TGTGCCAGTAGAACCGGGACTAGGGTGAATGAGCAGTTCTTC
- | TRBJ2-3 | - | TRBV4-3 | CASSQDLLANTQYF | TGCGCCAGCAGCCAAGATCTTCTAGCCAATACGCAGTATTTT
- | TRBJ2-3 | TRBD1 | TRBV19 | CASSTGQGRAMADTQYF | TGTGCCAGTAGCACGGGACAGGGGAGAGCGATGGCAGATACGCAGTATTTT
- | TRBJ2-7 | - | TRBV18 | CASSPPEGITYEQYF | TGTGCCAGCTCACCACCCGAGGGGATCACCTACGAGCAGTACTTC
- | TRBJ1-5 | - | TRBV2 | CASSPSLALNQPQHF | TGTGCCAGCAGCCCAAGTCTGGCGCTCAATCAGCCCCAGCATTTT
- | TRBJ2-7 | - | TRBV7-3 | CASSLIPGTEQYF | TGTGCCAGCAGCTTAATCCCCGGGACGGAACAGTACTTC
- | TRBJ1-3 | TRBD1 | TRBV6-6 | CASSRDSKTGNTIYF | TGTGCCAGCAGTAGGGACAGCAAGACTGGAAACACCATATATTTT
- | TRBJ2-7 | - | TRBV11-2 | CASSPTPQVYEQYF | TGTGCCAGCAGCCCCACCCCGCAGGTCTACGAGCAGTACTTC
once | TRBJ2-7 | - | TRBV4-1 | CASSQDPQYEQYF | TGCGCCAGCAGCCAAGACCCACAGTACGAGCAGTACTTC
- | TRBJ2-7 | - | TRBV19 | CASSIAGGAADSYEQYF | TGTGCCAGTAGTATCGCGGGCGGGGCCGCTGACTCCTACGAGCAGTACTTC
- | TRBJ1-1 | - | TRBV19 | CASSIQTNTEAFF | TGTGCCAGTAGTATCCAGACGAACACTGAAGCTTTCTTT
few | TRBJ2-7 | TRBD1 | TRBV7-9 | CASSAWTGRLEQYF | TGTGCCAGCAGCGCCTGGACAGGTAGACTCGAGCAGTACTTC
- | TRBJ1-5 | TRBD1 | TRBV9 | CASSILTGEPFYSNQPQHF | TGTGCCAGCAGCATCCTGACAGGGGAACCCTTTTATAGCAATCAGCCCCAGCATTTT
- | TRBJ1-2 | - | TRBV7-9 | CASSPGGGVKIYGYTF | TGTGCCAGCAGCCCTGGCGGGGGGGTAAAGATATATGGCTACACCTTC
- | TRBJ2-7 | TRBD2 | TRBV14 | CASSQELAGGEQYF | TGTGCCAGCAGCCAAGAACTAGCGGGAGGCGAGCAGTACTTC
- | TRBJ2-2 | - | TRBV15 | CATALAVRNTGELFF | TGTGCCACAGCGTTAGCGGTGCGGAACACCGGGGAGCTGTTTTTT
once | TRBJ2-7 | - | TRBV5-1 | CASIGRGEQYF | TGCGCCAGCATCGGACGTGGGGAGCAGTACTTC
- | TRBJ2-3 | - | TRBV30 | CAWSVGQNTDTQYF | TGTGCCTGGAGTGTCGGACAGAACACAGATACGCAGTATTTT
- | TRBJ2-7 | - | TRBV13 | CASSTSTNYEQYF | TGTGCCAGCAGCACCTCGACCAATTACGAGCAGTACTTC
- | TRBJ2-2 | TRBD2 | TRBV10-3 | CAISATSGVSGELFF | TGTGCCATCAGCGCGACTAGCGGGGTGAGCGGGGAGCTGTTTTTT
- | TRBJ1-6 | TRBD1 | TRBV6-5 | CASSSPTQGRESPLHF | TGTGCCAGCAGTTCACCTACACAGGGGAGGGAGTCACCCCTCCACTTT
- | TRBJ2-5 | - | TRBV5-6 | CASSSTVQETQYF | TGTGCCAGCAGCTCGACAGTCCAAGAGACCCAGTACTTC
- | TRBJ2-2 | TRBD2 | TRBV27 | CASSLVAGSMTGELFF | TGTGCCAGCAGTTTAGTAGCGGGATCCATGACAGGGGAGCTGTTTTTT
- | TRBJ1-5 | - | TRBV7-9 | CASSADGPNQPQHF | TGTGCCAGCAGCGCCGACGGACCCAATCAGCCCCAGCATTTT
- | TRBJ1-5 | - | TRBV7-8 | CASSLWADQPQHF | TGTGCCAGCAGCTTATGGGCGGATCAGCCCCAGCATTTT